The source of this T cell receptor (beta chain) is a study of control samples from healthy donors and cancer patients. With 4 bases clipped from V and 4 bases from J, the junction kept 5 bases outside the gene matches. This CDR3 region has 15 residues. The germline V gene has CDR1 LNHDA and CDR2 SQIVND (reference sequence). Data came from immunoSEQ multiplex PCR; TCRdb stores just in-frame clones and leaves some out. The table lists 350,000 to 450,000 clones, more than 80% of them singletons. The specimen was PBMCs. The sequence came from a man in his forties or fifties with head and neck cancer. The gene calls are TRBV19 and TRBJ1-4, with 8 nucleotides matching TRBD1. The CDR3 sequence: CASSTPGQVNEKLFF. For the CDR3, the DNA is TGTGCCAGTAGTACTCCGGGACAGGTTAATGAAAAACTGTTTTTT.